This TCR beta chain originates from a study of T cells in Graves' hyperthyroidism and ophthalmopathy. Notes on the study in general: Ophthalmopathy was model-predicted a median around 6.7 months pre-onset. A 13 V-J signature model discriminated ophthalmopathy versus stable hyperthyroidism.

RNA transcripts were the template for amplifying TCR beta CDR3 regions. The HTBI primer set drove a first-round RT-PCR of the TCR CDR3. TCRdb reprocessed the multiplex PCR reads with MiXCR, giving one entry per CDR3 protein. The repertoire holds over 450,000 distinct CDR3 sequences, with more than 15% as singletons. Concerning this clonotype itself: The antigen remains unidentified.

V trimming: 2 bases; J trimming: 0 bases; junction bases outside the gene matches: 11. Per the germline V gene, CDR1 is SGHTA and CDR2 is FQGNSA. There are 19 residues in the CDR3. Diagnoses used clinical symptoms, serum thyroxine and TRAb, thyroid ultrasound and orbital computed tomography. Input material: blood. This receptor was identified in a woman aged 18-29 years with Graves' ophthalmopathy. The chain has TRBV7-2 and TRBJ1-3, with 9 positions matching TRBD1. The CDR3, as DNA: TGTGCCAGCAGCTTATTGGGACAGGGTATAACCTTCTCTGGAAACACCATATATTTT. As protein: CASSLLGQGITFSGNTIYF. Complete variable domain (other parts from reference TRBV7-2 and TRBJ1-3): GAGVSQSPSNKVTEKGKDVELRCDPISGHTALYWYRQSLGQGLEFLIYFQGNSAPDKSGLPSDRFSAERTGGSVSTLTIQRTQQEDSAVYLCASSLLGQGITFSGNTIYFGEGSWLTVV.